This TCR beta chain was sequenced for a study of blood T cell repertoires in COVID-19. V dropped 4 bases and J dropped 7 bases, with 13 bases sitting between them. CDR3 length equals 13 residues. Germline-derived CDR1 and CDR2 are PRHDT and FYEKMQ (reference sequence). Measured with immunoSEQ multiplex PCR; TCRdb has only the in-frame clones, and not every one. This sample has some 260,000 clones, with nearly 90% found just once. The clonotype originates from a woman under 40 with acute or convalescent COVID-19. Material for sequencing was peripheral blood. The chain couples TRBV13 to TRBJ2-5; tentatively, D is TRBD1 (6 bases). The CDR3 spells CASSWGQSSTQYF. The CDR3 nucleotides read TGTGCCAGCAGCTGGGGGCAGTCCTCGACCCAGTACTTC.